This T cell receptor (beta chain) was documented in a study of CD8 T cells in Susac syndrome. Overall study results and limits: The study recognized that its TCR sequencing and HLA analysis covered a relatively small number of individuals.

The CDR3 contains 14 residues. V was clipped by 0 bases and J by 5 bases; unmatched bases: 5. Germline CDR1 reads SQVTM; CDR2 reads ANQGSEA. TCR beta sequences were obtained from blood CD8+ and CD4+ T cells. TEMRA cells underwent FACS enrichment and CD8+ and CD4+ T cells underwent negative isolation. About this clonotype: Its specificity is not known.

The RNA, about 0.5 to 1 ug, was put through reverse transcription using random hexamers. immunoSEQ multiplex PCR amplified TCR beta CDR3 across 54 Vbeta, 13 Jbeta. TCRdb re-analysed the immunoSEQ multiplex PCR reads in MiXCR, keeping a single row per CDR3 protein. The repertoire holds around 140,000 distinct CDR3 sequences, with roughly 80% as singletons. The TCR sequence derives from a human donor with multiple sclerosis. The material sequenced was CD8+ T cells from PBMCs. This chain links TRBV29-1 with TRBJ2-5, with TRBD2 matching 8 bases. The CDR3 region has the DNA TGCAGCGTTGAAGATCGGGGGGGTTCGGAGACCCAGTACTTC. It is translated as CSVEDRGGSETQYF.